These 21 T cell receptor beta chains originate from one sample sequenced in a study of post-analysis software for immune sequencing data. These TCRs are of unknown antigen specificity. General observations from the study: TRBV segments more frequent in patients than in controls numbered roughly 5 and included TRBV5-6, TRBV5-1 and TRBV20-1.

Incorporated into the TCR beta cDNA libraries were unique molecular identifiers, which served to reduce PCR and sequencing biases. TCRdb independently ran MiXCR on the PCR reads; one entry per CDR3 protein. The table has approximately 360,000 distinct CDR3 sequences, around a third seen once. Sequences were obtained from blood. The receptors here all came from a girl aged 10-17 years with multiple sclerosis.

This clonotype has more than one count but fewer than ten. The chain links TRBV12-3 or TRBV12-4 to TRBJ1-2; the D is unclear. CDR3 length: 14 amino acids. V lost 6 bases and J 0 bases, leaving 11 bases between the germline ends. CDR3 nucleotides: TGTGCCAGCAGGCCTGGTGGGGCTAACTATGGCTACACCTTC. It encodes CASRPGGANYGYTF.

This clonotype was recorded a few times. The V gene is TRBV7-9, the J gene TRBJ1-1, with D possibly matching TRBD1 (6 bases). Germline V gives CDR1 SEHNR, CDR2 FQNEAQ (reference sequence). Trimming stripped 0 bases from V and 4 bases from J, with 21 bases between. This CDR3 is built from 18 residues. The CDR3 protein is CASSLARGDLLRGTEAFF. The CDR3 bases are TGTGCCAGCAGCTTAGCGAGGGGGGACTTGCTAAGGGGCACTGAAGCTTTCTTT.

This clonotype was recorded many times. V usage is TRBV4-3 and J usage is TRBJ1-2, with TRBD1 identical over 7 bases. J gave up 2 bases and V 2 bases, and 14 bases lay outside the gene matches. This CDR3 has 18 amino acids. The V gene's germline CDR1 is LGHNA and CDR2 YSLEER. The CDR3 region is CASSQIWAGQLLNYGYTF. The DNA of the CDR3 is TGCGCCAGCAGCCAAATATGGGCGGGACAGCTCTTAAACTATGGCTACACCTTC.

V is TRBV12-3 or TRBV12-4 and J is TRBJ2-7; 8 nucleotides line up with TRBD2. V lost 5 bases to trimming and J lost 1 base; unmatched junction nucleotides: 4. The CDR3 is 14 residues long. CDR3 sequence reads: CASSLLAESYEQYF. The CDR3 nucleotides read TGTGCCAGCAGTCTACTAGCGGAATCCTACGAGCAGTACTTC.

This clonotype was counted only a few times. CDR3 in DNA: TGTGCCAGCAGTCCACGGGCCTATTACGAGCAGTACTTC. As protein: CASSPRAYYEQYF. The genes are TRBV7-9 and TRBJ2-5; D unclear. The J call could be wrong; TRBJ2-7 is a better fit for the DNA end. This CDR3 contains 13 residues. Germline V gives CDR1 SEHNR, CDR2 FQNEAQ (reference sequence).

The V and J genes are TRBV7-9 and TRBJ1-5, with TRBD1 as a possible D gene (5 bases). In germline, CDR1 is SEHNR, CDR2 FQNEAQ (reference sequence). CDR3 length: 12 amino acids. V was trimmed by 1 base and J by 12 bases, leaving 10 bases between them. CDR3 nucleotide sequence: TGTGCCAGCAGCTTAGTTCCGGGGGTCCAGCATTTT. Protein sequence: CASSLVPGVQHF.

A note on this clonotype: One base away lies a much larger clone, so this may be a sequencing read error. This chain joins TRBV12-3 or TRBV12-4 and TRBJ2-1; 7 bases are shared with TRBD2. V dropped 6 bases and J dropped 0; count of bases not matched to a gene: 8. The CDR3 runs 16 residues. The DNA for the CDR3 is TGTGCCAGCAGATGGGGAAGCGGGGACTCCTACAATGAGCAGTTCTTC. Residues: CASRWGSGDSYNEQFF.

This clonotype was detected only a few times. This chain joins TRBV5-5 and TRBJ2-7; D is perhaps TRBD1 (6 bases). Germline V gene sequence: CDR1 SGHKS, CDR2 YYEKEE (reference sequence). The CDR3 runs to 15 residues. Trimming left V 4 bases short and J 4 bases short, with 18 bases between. In nucleotides, the CDR3 is TGTGCCAGCAGCCCTTCCGGGACAAGGGGATACGAGCAGTACTTC. This encodes CASSPSGTRGYEQYF.

This clonotype was found a few times. The V and J genes are TRBV5-6 and TRBJ1-5; 8 bases are a match to TRBD1. J gave up 7 bases and V 4 bases, and 13 bases lay outside the gene matches. Germline loops: CDR1 SGHDT, CDR2 YYEEEE. The CDR3 consists of 16 residues. The CDR3 is CASSVSRGRGLQPQHF. CDR3 bases: TGTGCCAGCAGCGTATCCAGGGGGCGCGGGTTACAGCCCCAGCATTTT.

In regard to this clonotype: A clone one base away is much larger, so this may be a read error. The genes are TRBV12-3 or TRBV12-4 and TRBJ2-3; D may be TRBD1 (6 bases). The CDR3 has 14 residues. The CDR3 loop is CASSLIQGADMQYF. The CDR3 DNA is TGTGCCAGCAGTTTAATACAGGGAGCAGATATGCAGTATTTT.

The V call is TRBV7-9, the J call TRBJ1-1; D uncertain. Trimming shortened V by 5 bases and J by 4 bases, and 20 bases separated the two germline ends. The CDR3 is 16 amino acids. Germline-derived CDR1 and CDR2 are SEHNR and FQNEAQ (reference sequence). CDR3 sequence: CASSPSLNFGSTEAFF. In DNA, the CDR3 is TGTGCCAGCAGCCCTAGCTTAAATTTCGGGTCCACTGAAGCTTTCTTT.

This clonotype was picked up many times. V and J are TRBV11-2 and TRBJ1-1; D is uncertain. The CDR3 spans 14 residues. Trimming took off 2 bases at V and 0 bases at J, with 7 bases between the two ends. CDR1 is SGHAT, CDR2 FQNNGV, per germline. DNA for the CDR3: TGTGCCAGCAGCTTAAACAGATTGAACACTGAAGCTTTCTTT. This gives the protein CASSLNRLNTEAFF.

This clonotype has only a few counts. The CDR3 DNA reads as TGTGCCAGCAGCTCCGCTCGTCGAGAGCCGACGGAGACCCAGTACTTC. Its protein product is CASSSARREPTETQYF. V usage is TRBV7-9 and J usage is TRBJ2-5; D is unresolved. The CDR3 has 16 amino acids. Trimming took off 4 bases at V and 5 bases at J, with 20 bases between the two ends. The germline V gene has CDR1 SEHNR and CDR2 FQNEAQ (reference sequence).

This chain connects TRBV7-9 to TRBJ1-3; D uncertain. The germline V and J ends were trimmed by 3 bases and 4 bases, with 13 bases remaining between them. This CDR3 has 15 residues. Germline V gene data show CDR1 as SEHNR and CDR2 as FQNEAQ (reference sequence). The CDR3 here is CASSFQVLSGNTIYF. In DNA form, the CDR3 reads TGTGCCAGCAGCTTCCAGGTTTTATCGGGAAACACCATATATTTT.

This chain connects TRBV10-3 to TRBJ2-5; D is unresolved. Germline-derived CDR1 and CDR2 are ENHRY and SYGVKD. V was cut by 8 bases and J by 5 bases, with 12 bases left in between. The CDR3 covers 12 residues. The CDR3 bases are TGTGCCATCGGGCCTGCCGTTGAGACCCAGTACTTC. It codes for CAIGPAVETQYF.

The chain carries TRBV5-1 and TRBJ2-7; D possibly corresponds to TRBD1 (6 bases). The CDR3 totals 17 residues. Per germline, CDR1 SGHRS and CDR2 YFSETQ. With 0 bases removed from V and 2 bases from J, the gap between germline ends came to 18 bases. The CDR3 DNA reads TGCGCCAGCAGCTTGGGGTCCCAGGGGCAGTCCCCCTACGAGCAGTACTTC. Amino acids: CASSLGSQGQSPYEQYF.

V and J are TRBV6-5 and TRBJ1-1; 9 nucleotides match TRBD1. Germline CDR1 is MNHEY and CDR2 is SVGAGI. V shed 4 bases and J 4 bases; nucleotides not matched to a gene: 4. The CDR3 extends over 14 amino acids. The CDR3 bases are TGTGCCAGCAGTTCCGGGACAGGGCGCACTGAAGCTTTCTTT. Its protein product is CASSSGTGRTEAFF.

This clonotype was picked up a small number of times. The chain has TRBV6-6 and TRBJ2-4; tentative D call: TRBD1 (6 bases). V was cut by 2 bases and J by 6 bases, with 17 bases left in between. The germline CDR1 and CDR2 sequences are MNHNY and SVGAGI (reference sequence). This CDR3 spans 16 amino acids. As DNA, the CDR3 is TGTGCCAGCAGTTACGGGGACACTGAGGGAACAAACATTCAGTACTTC. This sequence encodes CASSYGDTEGTNIQYF.

This sequence joins TRBV2 and TRBJ2-4, with D possibly being TRBD1 or TRBD2 (5 bases each). V lost 4 bases, J lost 15 bases, and 16 bases lay in between. The CDR3 is 12 amino acids. Germline V gene data show CDR1 as SNHLY and CDR2 as FYNNEI. The CDR3 region is CASSGGSVLRYF. CDR3 coding DNA: TGTGCCAGCAGTGGGGGGTCGGTTTTGCGGTACTTC.

The genes are TRBV27 and TRBJ1-4; D gene unclear. Germline V gene lookup returns CDR1 MNHEY and CDR2 SMNVEV (reference sequence). This CDR3 is 14 amino acids long. Trimming left V 8 bases short and J 5 bases short, with 15 bases between. The CDR3, as DNA: TGTGCCAGCGCCGACTCCTCGATAAATGAAAAACTGTTTTTT. It codes for CASADSSINEKLFF.

The chain links TRBV12-3 or TRBV12-4 to TRBJ2-7, with D possibly TRBD1 on 6 matching bases. The V end was cut by 4 bases, the J end by 0 bases, with 10 bases between. The CDR3 sequence is 14 residues long. CDR3 region: CASSSQGISYEQYF. In DNA, the CDR3 is TGTGCCAGCAGTTCCCAGGGGATCTCCTACGAGCAGTACTTC.